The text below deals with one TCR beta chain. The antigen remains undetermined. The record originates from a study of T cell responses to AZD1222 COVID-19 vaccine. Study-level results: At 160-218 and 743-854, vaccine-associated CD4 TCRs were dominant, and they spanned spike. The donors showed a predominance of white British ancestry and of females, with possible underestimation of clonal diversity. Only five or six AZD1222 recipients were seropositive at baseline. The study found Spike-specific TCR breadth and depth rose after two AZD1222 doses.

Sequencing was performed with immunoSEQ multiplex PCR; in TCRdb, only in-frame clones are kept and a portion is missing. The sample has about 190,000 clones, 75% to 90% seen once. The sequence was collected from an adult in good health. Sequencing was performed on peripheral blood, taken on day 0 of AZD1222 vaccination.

The DNA of the CDR3 is TGTGCCAGCAGCTTGGACACTAGCGGTACTGAGCAGTTCTTC. The encoded protein is CASSLDTSGTEQFF. J is TRBJ2-1 and V is TRBV5-4, with 8 nucleotides matching TRBD2. Germline V gene data show CDR1 as SGHNT and CDR2 as YYREEE (reference sequence). Germline trimming cut 0 bases from V and 9 bases from J; bases unmatched to any gene: 5. The CDR3 extends over 14 amino acids.